Shown below are 29 T cell receptor beta chains from a single sample sequenced in a study of shared T cell receptors in the human thymus. Using immunoSEQ multiplex PCR, the repertoire was profiled, and TCRdb retains in-frame clones only, with some absent. The table includes 500,000 to 550,000 clones, about 84% detected once. The data were also submitted as part of a second study, on human thymus T cells.

The material sequenced was thymocytes. Receptors originate from a boy younger than two with a congenital heart defect.

The chain has TRBV7-8 and TRBJ1-1, with a weak D call TRBD1 (5 bases). Germline V gene lookup returns CDR1 SGHVS and CDR2 FQNEAQ. V was pared by 5 bases and J by 0 bases, with 10 bases between. This CDR3 has 14 amino acids. The CDR3 here is CASSLRQMNTEAFF. As DNA, the CDR3 is TGTGCCAGCAGCCTACGACAGATGAACACTGAAGCTTTCTTT. Complete variable domain (other parts from reference TRBV7-8 and TRBJ1-1): GAGVSQSPRYKVAKRGQDVALRCDPISGHVSLFWYQQALGQGPEFLTYFQNEAQLDKSGLPSDRFFAERPEGSVSTLKIQRTQQEDSAVYLCASSLRQMNTEAFFGQGTRLTVV.

The chain joins TRBV9 to TRBJ2-1, with 9 nucleotides matching TRBD2. The CDR3 has 15 amino acids. After removal of 6 bases from V and 5 bases from J, the junction contained 9 bases not matched to a gene. The germline V gene encodes CDR1 SGDLS and CDR2 YYNGEE. The CDR3 loop is CASTGRREGDNEQFF. CDR3 nucleotides: TGTGCCAGCACGGGTCGGCGGGAGGGGGACAATGAGCAGTTCTTC.

The V gene is TRBV28, the J gene TRBJ2-7; maybe TRBD2 (6 bases). There are 16 residues in the CDR3. Germline V gene sequence: CDR1 MDHEN, CDR2 SYDVKM. Trimming took off 5 bases at V and 0 bases at J, with 17 bases between the two ends. This CDR3 reads CASSLTVGLCSYEQYF. CDR3 nucleotides: TGTGCCAGCAGTCTGACGGTGGGACTCTGCTCCTACGAGCAGTACTTC.

The table lists this clone with a count of one. V is TRBV7-2 and J is TRBJ2-3, with 9 positions matching TRBD2. The V gene end was trimmed by 5 bases and the J gene end by 2 bases; junction bases not matched to a gene: 8. CDR1 and CDR2 from the germline V gene are SGHTA and FQGNSA. CDR3 length: 16 amino acids. The CDR3 spells CASSLGTSSITDTQYF. CDR3 nucleotides: TGTGCCAGCAGCCTAGGGACTAGCAGTATCACAGATACGCAGTATTTT.

This chain uses TRBV5-6 with TRBJ2-1, with D perhaps matching TRBD2 (5 bases). Trimming cost V 1 base and J 2 bases, with 16 bases left between them. The V gene's germline CDR1 is SGHDT and CDR2 YYEEEE. The CDR3 spans 17 residues. The CDR3 DNA reads as TGTGCCAGCAGCTTGCTAATCGGGATAGCCCCCTACAATGAGCAGTTCTTC. Translation gives CASSLLIGIAPYNEQFF.

The chain has TRBV5-1 and TRBJ2-7; 7 bases fit TRBD1. The germline CDR1 and CDR2 sequences are SGHRS and YFSETQ. V was pared by 4 bases and J by 2 bases, with 6 bases of the junction left unmatched. This CDR3 is built from 14 residues. The CDR3, as DNA: TGCGCCAGCAGCATCAACAGGGGACCCTACGAGCAGTACTTC. As protein: CASSINRGPYEQYF. The complete variable domain, with remaining parts taken from reference TRBV5-1 and TRBJ2-7, reads KAGVTQTPRYLIKTRGQQVTLSCSPISGHRSVSWYQQTPGQGLQFLFEYFSETQRNKGNFPGRFSGRQFSNSRSEMNVSTLELGDSALYLCASSINRGPYEQYFGPGTRLTVT.

This clone came up a few times. This sequence joins TRBV19 and TRBJ2-7; TRBD1 matches at 7 bases. After removal of 1 base from V and 3 bases from J, the junction contained 0 bases not matched to a gene. The CDR3 totals 13 residues. Germline V gives CDR1 LNHDA, CDR2 SQIVND (reference sequence). The CDR3 DNA reads TGTGCCAGTAGTATAGCAGGGGGCTACGAGCAGTACTTC. It translates to CASSIAGGYEQYF.

The V and J genes are TRBV4-3 and TRBJ1-3, with 7 nucleotides matching TRBD1. Germline lookup yields CDR1 LGHNA and CDR2 YSLEER. This CDR3 contains 18 residues. The ends lost 1 base at V and 4 bases at J; junction bases unmatched: 13. The CDR3 bases are TGCGCCAGCAGCCAAGGGCCCCAGGGGGAGGTGAGCGGAAACACCATATATTTT. This encodes CASSQGPQGEVSGNTIYF.

V usage is TRBV29-1 and J usage is TRBJ1-1; unclear D gene. This CDR3 is 10 amino acids long. Trimming removed 4 bases at V and 4 bases at J, with 4 bases between. Germline V gene data show CDR1 as SQVTM and CDR2 as ANQGSEA. CDR3 nucleotide sequence: TGCAGCGTTGGGCCCACTGAAGCTTTCTTT. Residues: CSVGPTEAFF.

The CDR3 region is CASSPHPGTAYEQYF. The CDR3 region has the DNA TGCGCCAGCAGCCCTCATCCCGGGACAGCATACGAGCAGTACTTC. V usage is TRBV4-1 and J usage is TRBJ2-7; 7 positions match TRBD1. From germline, CDR1 is MGHRA and CDR2 YSYEKL. The junction had 10 bases not matched to a gene; V was cut back by 4 bases and J by 4 bases. This CDR3 has 15 amino acids.

The J gene is TRBJ2-1, the V gene TRBV9; D is possibly TRBD2 (5 bases). Per the germline V gene, CDR1 is SGDLS and CDR2 is YYNGEE. V lost 3 bases and J 9 bases, leaving 10 bases between the germline ends. CDR3 length: 12 amino acids. The CDR3 sequence is CASSAPAVEQFF. CDR3 DNA: TGTGCCAGCAGCGCGCCAGCGGTTGAGCAGTTCTTC.

The rearrangement uses TRBV15 and TRBJ2-2; 9 bases are shared with TRBD2. There are 16 residues in the CDR3. Germline-derived CDR1 and CDR2 are LNHNV and YYDKDF (reference sequence). V trimming: 2 bases; J trimming: 1 base; junction bases outside the gene matches: 2. In DNA, the CDR3 is TGTGCCACCAGCAGATCTAGCGGGGTGAACACCGGGGAGCTGTTTTTT. Translating it yields CATSRSSGVNTGELFF.

V usage is TRBV14 and J usage is TRBJ2-7; TRBD1 matches at 9 bases. Trimming took 0 bases from V and 3 from J; bases not matched to a gene: 12. The CDR3 loop spans 18 amino acids. Germline V lookup: CDR1 SGHDN, CDR2 FVKESK. DNA for the CDR3: TGTGCCAGCAGCCAAGAAAGAATATCGGACAGGGGAATCTACGAGCAGTACTTC. Translating it yields CASSQERISDRGIYEQYF.

V gene TRBV7-8 combines with J gene TRBJ2-1, with 10 bases that match TRBD2. Per the germline V gene, CDR1 is SGHVS and CDR2 is FQNEAQ. The V gene end was trimmed by 4 bases and the J gene end by 0 bases; junction bases not matched to a gene: 12. The CDR3 consists of 19 residues. The CDR3 bases are TGTGCCAGCAGCTCCGTACAGCTAGCGGGAGACGGCTCCTACAATGAGCAGTTCTTC. Residues: CASSSVQLAGDGSYNEQFF.

The rearrangement links TRBV28 to TRBJ2-1; 10 nucleotides match TRBD1. Germline V gene lookup returns CDR1 MDHEN and CDR2 SYDVKM. V gave up 10 bases and J gave up 4 bases; unmatched junction bases: 10. CDR3 length: 15 amino acids. The CDR3 DNA sequence: TGTGCCACCGAGACAGGGGGCGCGAGGTACAATGAGCAGTTCTTC. Protein: CATETGGARYNEQFF.

This clone was seen a handful of times. The rearrangement uses TRBV9 and TRBJ2-2, with D perhaps TRBD2 (6 bases). Germline V gene sequence: CDR1 SGDLS, CDR2 YYNGEE. Trimming shortened V by 7 bases and J by 1 base, and 11 bases separated the two germline ends. The CDR3 runs to 14 residues. CDR3 region: CASRRRGNTGELFF. CDR3 coding DNA: TGTGCCAGCCGGAGGAGGGGGAACACCGGGGAGCTGTTTTTT.

This clone was observed a single time. The chain has TRBV19 and TRBJ2-5; D possibly corresponds to TRBD1 (6 bases). The CDR3 contains 16 residues. The germline V gene has CDR1 LNHDA and CDR2 SQIVND (reference sequence). Trimming left V 3 bases short and J 5 bases short, with 19 bases between. This chain's CDR3 is CASSMSPGSGVETQYF. For the CDR3, the DNA is TGTGCCAGTAGTATGTCGCCAGGGTCAGGGGTGGAGACCCAGTACTTC.

V and J are TRBV28 and TRBJ2-7, with TRBD1 matching 10 bases. Looked up from germline, CDR1 is MDHEN and CDR2 is SYDVKM. The J segment lost 3 bases and the V segment lost 8 bases, leaving 4 bases of the junction unmatched. This CDR3 is 13 amino acids long. The CDR3 sequence: CASRWTGGYEQYF. As DNA, the CDR3 is TGTGCCAGCCGGTGGACAGGGGGCTACGAGCAGTACTTC.

This sequence joins TRBV2 and TRBJ1-4, with D perhaps TRBD1 (6 bases). The CDR3 length is 15 residues. Germline assignment: CDR1 SNHLY and CDR2 FYNNEI. The V gene lost 4 bases and the J gene lost 7 bases, with 16 bases spanning the gap. The CDR3 region has the DNA TGTGCCAGCAGTGTGGGGCGGGGGCTGGGTGAAAAACTGTTTTTT. Translating it yields CASSVGRGLGEKLFF.

This chain connects TRBV4-2 to TRBJ1-5; D is unclear. Germline lookup yields CDR1 LGHNA and CDR2 YNFKEQ. The CDR3 contains 17 residues. V was shortened by 1 base and J by 9 bases, with 22 bases between the two germline ends. The CDR3 spells CASSQVPRRGAIWPQHF. The CDR3 DNA reads TGTGCCAGCAGCCAAGTTCCTCGTCGCGGAGCGATTTGGCCCCAGCATTTT.

This sequence joins TRBV4-2 and TRBJ2-5, with 8 bases fitting TRBD2. The CDR3 covers 15 residues. V shed 4 bases and J 7 bases; nucleotides not matched to a gene: 11. Looked up from germline, CDR1 is LGHNA and CDR2 is YNFKEQ. CDR3 amino acids: CASSLGGVGSGTQYF. The DNA of the CDR3 is TGTGCCAGCAGCCTCGGGGGGGTTGGGTCGGGGACCCAGTACTTC.

This sequence joins TRBV11-2 and TRBJ2-7, with 11 bases matching TRBD2. The length of the CDR3 is 14 residues. Germline V gene lookup returns CDR1 SGHAT and CDR2 FQNNGV. The ends lost 3 bases at V and 3 bases at J; junction bases unmatched: 1. CDR3 in amino acids: CASSLGTSGYEQYF. The CDR3, as DNA: TGTGCCAGCAGCTTGGGGACTAGCGGCTACGAGCAGTACTTC.

The rearrangement uses TRBV6-6 and TRBJ1-1; 7 positions match TRBD1. The V and J ends lost 4 bases and 3 bases, in that order; junction bases with no gene match: 5. Germline CDR1 MNHNY, CDR2 SVGAGI (reference sequence). The CDR3 is 14 residues long. The CDR3 loop reads CASSSRTGHTEAFF. CDR3 bases: TGTGCCAGCAGTTCTAGGACAGGCCACACTGAAGCTTTCTTT.

The count of this clone is one. The rearrangement joins TRBV4-1 to TRBJ2-3, with D perhaps TRBD2 (6 bases). CDR3 length equals 18 residues. The germline CDR1 and CDR2 sequences are MGHRA and YSYEKL. Between the trimmed V and J ends, which lost 3 bases and 1 base, there was a span of 20 bases. This CDR3 is CASSQTYSGRICTDTQYF. CDR3 bases: TGCGCCAGCAGCCAGACCTATAGCGGAAGAATTTGCACAGATACGCAGTATTTT.

The CDR3 nucleotides are TGTGCCAGCAGCTTTGTAGCGGGTCTCACAGATACGCAGTATTTT. It is translated as CASSFVAGLTDTQYF. This chain joins TRBV7-9 and TRBJ2-3, with TRBD2 matching 7 bases. The CDR3 consists of 15 residues. V was pared by 3 bases and J by 2 bases, with 5 bases of the junction left unmatched. Germline V gene data show CDR1 as SEHNR and CDR2 as FQNEAQ (reference sequence).

The chain is built from TRBV27 and TRBJ2-7; the D is unclear. The CDR3 has 16 amino acids. Germline V gene lookup returns CDR1 MNHEY and CDR2 SMNVEV (reference sequence). V was cut by 4 bases and J by 0 bases, with 16 bases left in between. CDR3 DNA sequence: TGTGCCAGCAGTTACCATGAGGTAGCCTCCTCCTACGAGCAGTACTTC. Translation: CASSYHEVASSYEQYF.

The genes are TRBV4-3 and TRBJ1-1, with 7 bases fitting TRBD1. V trimming: 1 base; J trimming: 6 bases; junction bases outside the gene matches: 11. The CDR3 runs to 16 residues. Germline V gives CDR1 LGHNA, CDR2 YSLEER. The CDR3 is CASSQVRSYRGPEAFF. The DNA for the CDR3 is TGCGCCAGCAGCCAAGTTAGATCCTACAGGGGCCCTGAAGCTTTCTTT.

The chain has TRBV27 and TRBJ1-2; TRBD1 is a possible D gene (6 bases). CDR1 and CDR2 from the germline V gene are MNHEY and SMNVEV (reference sequence). The CDR3 totals 14 residues. V lost 2 bases and J lost 4, with 11 bases in between. The CDR3 protein is CASSLKGESYGYTF. The CDR3 coding sequence is TGTGCCAGCAGTTTAAAGGGGGAATCCTATGGCTACACCTTC.

V usage is TRBV13 and J usage is TRBJ2-7; D possibly corresponds to TRBD1 (6 bases). Germline lookup yields CDR1 PRHDT and CDR2 FYEKMQ (reference sequence). The CDR3 has 13 amino acids. Trimming removed 10 bases from V and 2 bases from J, with 15 bases in between. The CDR3 region has the DNA TGTGCCACTTCCGACAGGAGGCCCTACGAGCAGTACTTC. It encodes CATSDRRPYEQYF.